The 21 T cell receptor beta chains listed next were all sequenced from one sample in a study of T cell responses to AZD1222 COVID-19 vaccine. Assay: immunoSEQ multiplex PCR; the TCRdb copy retains only in-frame clones and omits some. The sample contains around 150,000 clones, approximately 92% of which appear only once. The sequencing here drew on peripheral blood, taken 28 days after the second AZD1222 dose. These receptors were taken from an adult who received the AZD1222 COVID-19 vaccine.

The chain recombines TRBV30 with TRBJ2-3; a possible D gene is TRBD2 (5 bases). This CDR3 comprises 13 residues. The germline CDR1 and CDR2 sequences are GTSNPN and SVGIG (reference sequence). Trimming pared 1 base from V and 2 bases from J, leaving 7 bases between. The CDR3 DNA follows: TGTGCCTGGAGTGCCCGGGACACAGATACGCAGTATTTT. Protein sequence: CAWSARDTDTQYF.

The chain combines TRBV10-1 with TRBJ2-2; 9 positions match TRBD1. The CDR3 contains 13 residues. V lost 7 bases, J lost 6 bases, and 3 bases stayed unmatched. The germline V gene has CDR1 WNHNN and CDR2 SYGVQD (reference sequence). The CDR3 loop is CASKRQGAGELFF. Written as DNA, the CDR3 is TGCGCCAGCAAAAGACAGGGGGCCGGGGAGCTGTTTTTT.

The rearrangement joins TRBV18 to TRBJ2-7; a weak D match, TRBD1 (5 bases). Deletions cut 6 bases from V and 2 bases from J, with 8 bases between. CDR1 KGHSH and CDR2 LQKENI come from the germline V gene. The CDR3 is made up of 12 amino acids. DNA for the CDR3: TGTGCCAGCTCGACGGACACCTACGAGCAGTACTTC. Translation: CASSTDTYEQYF.

This sequence joins TRBV7-2 and TRBJ2-7; D may be TRBD1 or TRBD2 (5 bases each). Trimming cost V 1 base and J 5 bases, with 15 bases left between them. CDR3 length: 15 amino acids. The germline V gene encodes CDR1 SGHTA and CDR2 FQGNSA. This chain's CDR3 is CASSLVGGTGNEQYF. DNA for the CDR3: TGTGCCAGCAGCTTAGTTGGGGGAACAGGTAACGAGCAGTACTTC.

The chain is built from TRBV5-6 and TRBJ2-7, with TRBD2 as a possible D gene (5 bases). V lost 0 bases to trimming and J lost 4 bases, with 11 bases between them. The CDR3 loop spans 14 amino acids. CDR1 SGHDT and CDR2 YYEEEE come from the germline V gene. The CDR3 bases are TGTGCCAGCAGCTTGGGGACTCGCTTGTACGAGCAGTACTTC. Translated: CASSLGTRLYEQYF.

The sample holds one count of this clone. The chain combines TRBV18 with TRBJ2-5; D gene unclear. This CDR3 spans 13 amino acids. Germline CDR1 is KGHSH and CDR2 is LQKENI. Trimming removed 5 bases at V and 7 bases at J, with 14 bases between. In nucleotides, the CDR3 is TGTGCCAGCTCAGACGGATTAGTGGCGACCCAGTACTTC. Its protein product is CASSDGLVATQYF. Drawing the rest from reference TRBV18 and TRBJ2-5, the complete variable domain is NAGVMQNPRHLVRRRGQEARLRCSPMKGHSHVYWYRQLPEEGLKFMVYLQKENIIDESGMPKERFSAEFPKEGPSILRIQQVVRGDSAAYFCASSDGLVATQYFGPGTRLLVL.

This chain connects TRBV6-2 or TRBV6-3 to TRBJ2-4, with no clear D. CDR1 and CDR2 (germline): MNHEY, SVGEGT. The CDR3 totals 14 residues. Trimming removed 2 bases at V and 0 bases at J, with 5 bases between. The CDR3 bases are TGTGCCAGCAGTTACAGGGTAGCCAAAAACATTCAGTACTTC. It is translated as CASSYRVAKNIQYF.

The chain has TRBV7-8 and TRBJ2-3, with D perhaps TRBD2 (6 bases). The CDR3 is 13 amino acids. The germline V gene encodes CDR1 SGHVS and CDR2 FQNEAQ. Trimming removed 6 bases at V and 10 bases at J, with 17 bases between. The CDR3 sequence: CASRPSDAGSQYF. The CDR3 DNA follows: TGTGCCAGCAGACCGTCGGACGCGGGATCGCAGTATTTT.

In this sample, this clone turned up once. V is TRBV6-5 and J is TRBJ1-5; the match to TRBD1 covers 11 bases. Germline lookup yields CDR1 MNHEY and CDR2 SVGAGI. After removal of 6 bases from V and 7 bases from J, the junction contained 8 bases not matched to a gene. The CDR3 has 15 residues. DNA of the CDR3: TGTGCCAGCAGAACCGGACAGGGGGCTGGACAGCCCCAGCATTTT. Residues: CASRTGQGAGQPQHF.

With regard to this clone: Germline and junction disagree at one end, which may indicate a read error. The V call is TRBV29-1, the J call TRBJ2-6; D is ambiguous. Germline V gives CDR1 SQVTM, CDR2 ANQGSEA. CDR3 length: 13 residues. The CDR3 DNA reads as TGCGGCGTCGCGCGCTCTGGGGCCAACGTCCTGACTTTC. Its translation: CGVARSGANVLTF.

J is TRBJ2-1 and V is TRBV4-1; tentatively, D is TRBD2 (6 bases). CDR3 length: 14 amino acids. Trimming took 3 bases from V and 8 from J, leaving 14 bases between them. The germline gives CDR1 MGHRA, CDR2 YSYEKL. CDR3 residues: CASSQPGTGDEQFF. Written as DNA, the CDR3 is TGCGCCAGCAGCCAGCCCGGGACTGGCGATGAGCAGTTCTTC.

The V and J genes are TRBV10-1 and TRBJ2-5; the D gene is possibly TRBD1 (6 bases). CDR3 length equals 14 residues. Germline V gene lookup returns CDR1 WNHNN and CDR2 SYGVQD (reference sequence). The germline V and J ends were trimmed by 5 bases and 1 base, with 11 bases remaining between them. CDR3 DNA sequence: TGCGCCAGCAGTATTGACAGGTTCCAAGAGACCCAGTACTTC. Its translation is CASSIDRFQETQYF.

A few counts support this clone. V is TRBV4-1 and J is TRBJ2-1; no reliable D call. The CDR3 runs to 14 residues. The germline CDR1 and CDR2 sequences are MGHRA and YSYEKL. V lost 0 bases and J 8 bases, leaving 11 bases between the germline ends. The CDR3: CASSQDLASDEQFF. In DNA, the CDR3 is TGCGCCAGCAGCCAAGATCTTGCTTCCGATGAGCAGTTCTTC.

The chain uses TRBV7-9 and TRBJ1-1, with D tentatively TRBD1 (5 bases). Between the trimmed V and J ends, which lost 4 bases and 0 bases, there was a span of 12 bases. Germline V gives CDR1 SEHNR, CDR2 FQNEAQ (reference sequence). There are 15 residues in the CDR3. The CDR3 protein is CASSSRTGLNTEAFF. The CDR3 region has the DNA TGTGCCAGCAGCTCCCGGACGGGACTGAACACTGAAGCTTTCTTT.

In its sample, this clone was seen once. The chain carries TRBV7-6 and TRBJ2-7, with 7 bases aligning to TRBD2. Germline V gene sequence: CDR1 SGHVS, CDR2 FNYEAQ. The ends lost 5 bases at V and 2 bases at J; junction bases unmatched: 9. There are 15 residues in the CDR3. The CDR3 bases are TGTGCCAGCAGCGCAGCGGGCGGGGGAACCTACGAGCAGTACTTC. This codes for CASSAAGGGTYEQYF.

The chain employs TRBV30 and TRBJ1-6; 8 bases fit TRBD1. This CDR3 has 15 residues. V lost 1 base, J lost 8 bases, and 7 bases stayed unmatched. Germline V lookup: CDR1 GTSNPN, CDR2 SVGIG (reference sequence). The CDR3 sequence: CAWSGPGQGDSPLHF. Written as DNA, the CDR3 is TGTGCCTGGAGTGGACCCGGACAGGGAGATTCACCCCTCCACTTT.

J is TRBJ2-7 and V is TRBV11-2; D may correspond to TRBD1 or TRBD2 (5 bases each). CDR1 and CDR2 from the germline V gene are SGHAT and FQNNGV. V shed 3 bases and J shed 2 bases, with 11 bases lying between them. The CDR3 extends over 14 amino acids. CDR3 coding DNA: TGTGCCAGCAGCTTGTGGGACGGAACCTACGAGCAGTACTTC. Translated, it gives CASSLWDGTYEQYF.

The genes are TRBV4-2 and TRBJ2-7; 7 bases map to TRBD1. CDR1 and CDR2 from the germline V gene are LGHNA and YNFKEQ. There are 15 residues in the CDR3. V dropped 0 bases and J dropped 5; count of bases not matched to a gene: 7. Here the CDR3 DNA reads TGTGCCAGCAGCCAAGATGGTAGGGGGCTCGACGAGCAGTACTTC. This sequence encodes CASSQDGRGLDEQYF.

This sequence joins TRBV14 and TRBJ1-1; tentative D call: TRBD1 (5 bases). The CDR3 has 12 amino acids. V was clipped by 2 bases and J by 11 bases, with 12 bases between them. CDR1 is SGHDN, CDR2 FVKESK, per germline. CDR3 amino acids: CASSQMGLGAFF. CDR3 DNA: TGTGCCAGCAGCCAAATGGGGCTCGGGGCTTTCTTT.

The chain couples TRBV20-1 to TRBJ2-7; maybe TRBD1 (6 bases). V was trimmed by 6 bases and J by 6 bases, leaving 12 bases between them. The CDR3 has 11 amino acids. CDR1 and CDR2 (germline): DFQATT, SNEGSKA (reference sequence). The DNA of the CDR3 is TGCAGTGCCGACAGGAGGCCCGAGCAGTACTTC. Protein product: CSADRRPEQYF.

The chain links TRBV27 to TRBJ1-1; D possibly corresponds to TRBD1 (5 bases). CDR1 is MNHEY and CDR2 is SMNVEV in the germline V gene (reference sequence). Trimming stripped 10 bases from V and 5 bases from J, with 14 bases between. The CDR3 length is 12 residues. CDR3 nucleotide sequence: TGTGCCACCGTTGCCCAGGGAACTGAAGCTTTCTTT. This translates into CATVAQGTEAFF.